This TCR beta chain was profiled in a study of siplizumab effects on memory and regulatory T cells. Study findings and constraints: The study found that mappable alloreactive CD4+ clones averaged around 68% Treg-derived with siplizumab and under 35% in controls.

Sequenced by immunoSEQ multiplex PCR; TCRdb stores in-frame clones only, minus some. The sample has 100,000 or so clones, about 94% seen once. About this clone itself: The target antigen is unknown.

The sequence was collected from a human donor in good health. Material: non-Treg CD4+ T cells sorted from blood.

CDR3 DNA sequence: TGTGCCAGCAGCTTAATGGCCAGGGTGGGCACAGATACGCAGTATTTT. Encoded protein: CASSLMARVGTDTQYF. The rearrangement joins TRBV7-3 to TRBJ2-3; the D gene is possibly TRBD1 (5 bases). V dropped 1 base and J dropped 1 base, with 12 bases sitting between them. The CDR3 is made up of 16 amino acids. Germline V gives CDR1 SGHTA, CDR2 FQGTGA.